These 20 T cell receptor beta chains were sequenced from one sample in a study of blood T cells in healthy people across ages. Together with a sample-barcoded 5' primer, a J-beta primer mix was included in a second PCR lasting roughly 7 to 11 cycles. In TCRdb, the 5' RACE reads were re-called with MiXCR into one record per CDR3 protein. The sample includes over 950,000 distinct CDR3 sequences, more than 30% of them seen just once. Sequencing used blood. These receptors were taken from a young man in good health.

This clonotype was counted a few times. The chain uses TRBV10-3 and TRBJ1-6, with D unresolved. CDR1 ENHRY and CDR2 SYGVKD come from the germline V gene. The CDR3 extends over 14 amino acids. The ends were cut back, 10 bases at V and 7 bases at J, with 17 bases in the middle. The CDR3 sequence is CATQLPGRNSPLHF. Here the CDR3 DNA reads TGTGCCACCCAACTACCCGGGCGAAATTCACCCCTCCACTTT.

This clonotype was found once. CDR3 DNA: TGCGCCAGCAGCCAAGAACCGACTGGCGGGGGGTTCAATGAGCAGTTCTTC. Amino acids: CASSQEPTGGGFNEQFF. The rearrangement links TRBV4-3 to TRBJ2-1; TRBD2 agrees at 8 bases. The CDR3 contains 17 residues. After removal of 0 bases from V and 6 bases from J, the junction contained 10 bases not matched to a gene. Looked up from germline, CDR1 is LGHNA and CDR2 is YSLEER.

This clonotype was detected only a few times. The rearrangement joins TRBV4-3 to TRBJ2-3; 9 bases line up with TRBD2. CDR3 length: 20 residues. CDR1 and CDR2 from the germline V gene are LGHNA and YSLEER. V shed 0 bases, J shed 3 bases, and the junction held 16 bases outside the gene matches. This chain's CDR3 is CASSQESMAGGPLSTDTQYF. The DNA for the CDR3 is TGCGCCAGCAGCCAAGAAAGTATGGCGGGGGGGCCTCTTTCGACAGATACGCAGTATTTT.

V and J are TRBV20-1 and TRBJ2-1; TRBD1 aligns across 11 bases. Near its end, the DNA agrees better with TRBJ2-7, so the J call may be wrong. The CDR3 extends over 16 amino acids. The germline CDR1 and CDR2 sequences are DFQATT and SNEGSKA (reference sequence). The CDR3 protein is CSASDPGQGGYNEQYF. The CDR3 DNA sequence: TGCAGTGCTTCGGACCCGGGACAGGGGGGCTACAATGAGCAGTACTTC.

This clonotype was observed a handful of times. The chain uses TRBV12-3 or TRBV12-4 and TRBJ1-2; D possibly corresponds to TRBD1 (5 bases). V was clipped by 3 bases and J by 2 bases, with 10 bases between them. This CDR3 has 14 amino acids. The CDR3 is CASSFVRDNYGYTF. CDR3 bases: TGTGCCAGCAGTTTTGTTCGGGACAACTATGGCTACACCTTC.

Details on this clonotype: This may arise from a read error, as a much more abundant clone is one base away. The CDR3 region is CTISQGKSSYNEQFF. Written as DNA, the CDR3 is TGTACCATCAGCCAGGGTAAAAGCTCCTACAATGAGCAGTTCTTC. The chain carries TRBV10-3 and TRBJ2-1; tentative D call: TRBD1 (5 bases). The CDR3 has 15 amino acids. Germline V CDR1 and CDR2: ENHRY, SYGVKD.

The rearrangement joins TRBV7-3 to TRBJ2-3; 12 bases align to TRBD2. This CDR3 region has 18 residues. J was trimmed by 2 bases and V by 1 base; bases with no gene match: 7. CDR1 SGHTA and CDR2 FQGTGA come from the germline V gene. The CDR3 DNA is TGTGCCAGCAGCTTAAGGGGGCGGACTAGCGGGGTCACAGATACGCAGTATTTT. This encodes CASSLRGRTSGVTDTQYF.

This clonotype was seen only a few times. The gene calls are TRBV29-1 and TRBJ2-5; 9 bases map to TRBD1. Trimming at V came to 8 bases and at J to 5 bases, leaving 6 bases not matched to a gene. The CDR3 runs to 12 residues. Germline V gene data show CDR1 as SQVTM and CDR2 as ANQGSEA. The CDR3 nucleotides are TGCAGCTCCATTGGACAGGGGGAGACCCAGTACTTC. This translates into CSSIGQGETQYF.

The chain combines TRBV3-1 with TRBJ2-5, with TRBD2 as a possible D gene (7 bases). CDR1 LGHDT and CDR2 YNNKEL come from the germline V gene (reference sequence). The CDR3 is 17 amino acids. V shed 0 bases and J shed 2 bases, with 16 bases lying between them. CDR3 coding DNA: TGTGCCAGCAGCCAAGATCTGGGGGGGGCATCTCAAGAGACCCAGTACTTC. Translated, it gives CASSQDLGGASQETQYF.

For this clonotype: Since a much larger clone is just one base distant, this may be a read error. The J gene is TRBJ2-7, the V gene TRBV3-1; 7 bases match TRBD2. The end of the DNA aligns better with TRBJ2-5, so the J call may be wrong. CDR1 and CDR2 from the germline V gene are LGHDT and YNNKEL (reference sequence). The CDR3 has 13 amino acids. The DNA of the CDR3 is TGTGCCAGCTTGACGAGCGGGGCGGAGACCCAGTACTTC. The encoded protein is CASLTSGAETQYF.

This clonotype was detected only a few times. The gene calls are TRBV10-3 and TRBJ2-5; 8 nucleotides agree with TRBD2. This CDR3 comprises 16 residues. V trimming: 0 bases; J trimming: 4 bases; junction bases outside the gene matches: 7. Looked up from germline, CDR1 is ENHRY and CDR2 is SYGVKD. The CDR3 protein is CAISESAGLDAETQYF. As DNA, the CDR3 is TGTGCCATCAGTGAGTCGGCGGGACTAGACGCAGAGACCCAGTACTTC.

The gene calls are TRBV6-6 and TRBJ1-1, with D perhaps TRBD1 (5 bases). The CDR3 consists of 14 residues. The V and J ends lost 2 bases and 5 bases respectively, with 12 bases between them. Germline V gives CDR1 MNHNY, CDR2 SVGAGI (reference sequence). The CDR3 sequence is CASSYVRGGTEAFF. CDR3 bases: TGTGCCAGCAGTTACGTCCGGGGGGGAACTGAAGCTTTCTTT.

The rearrangement uses TRBV28 and TRBJ1-4, with a weak D call TRBD1 (5 bases). From germline, CDR1 is MDHEN and CDR2 SYDVKM. There are 14 residues in the CDR3. Trimming took off 3 bases at V and 5 bases at J, with 10 bases between the two ends. CDR3 coding DNA: TGTGCCAGCAGTTTTGCGGGGCGGAATGAAAAACTGTTTTTT. This codes for CASSFAGRNEKLFF.

The chain recombines TRBV13 with TRBJ2-1; no clear D gene. Germline-derived CDR1 and CDR2 are PRHDT and FYEKMQ (reference sequence). The CDR3 extends over 15 amino acids. The ends were cut back, 5 bases at V and 7 bases at J, with 18 bases in the middle. Here the CDR3 reads CASSVRALQTNEQFF. The CDR3 DNA follows: TGTGCCAGCAGCGTAAGGGCCCTGCAAACGAATGAGCAGTTCTTC.

The chain combines TRBV10-3 with TRBJ1-1; D unclear. Germline CDR1 ENHRY, CDR2 SYGVKD. The V end was cut by 10 bases, the J end by 1 base, with 13 bases between. The CDR3 loop spans 13 amino acids. In DNA, the CDR3 is TGTGCCAACCAACAGACCCCGAACACTGAAGCTTTCTTT. Its translation: CANQQTPNTEAFF.

The rearrangement uses TRBV7-2 and TRBJ1-5; TRBD1 might be the D (5 bases). CDR3 length: 11 residues. Trimming stripped 1 base from V and 13 bases from J, with 8 bases between. CDR1 is SGHTA and CDR2 is FQGNSA in the germline V gene. Here the CDR3 reads CASSLDGAQHF. The CDR3 DNA reads as TGTGCCAGCAGCTTAGACGGGGCACAGCATTTT.

This rearrangement joins TRBV5-1 to TRBJ2-2, with 9 bases fitting TRBD1. The CDR3 is 19 amino acids. Germline-derived CDR1 and CDR2 are SGHRS and YFSETQ. With V trimmed by 0 bases and J by 4 bases, 13 bases remained unmatched. The CDR3 loop is CASSLETQDDRGSTGELFF. The CDR3 bases are TGCGCCAGCAGCTTGGAGACGCAGGACGACAGGGGGAGCACCGGGGAGCTGTTTTTT.

The table lists this clonotype with a few counts. V usage is TRBV4-2 and J usage is TRBJ2-1; 8 bases match TRBD2. V dropped 4 bases and J dropped 7; count of bases not matched to a gene: 9. Looked up from germline, CDR1 is LGHNA and CDR2 is YNFKEQ. This CDR3 is 15 amino acids long. The CDR3 here is CASSPPGGAFNEQFF. The CDR3 region has the DNA TGTGCCAGCAGCCCGCCCGGGGGGGCTTTTAATGAGCAGTTCTTC.

This clonotype has only a few counts. Sequence at one end of the junction differs from germline and may be a read error. The chain combines TRBV6-4 with TRBJ1-1, with a possible D match to TRBD1 (5 bases). Germline CDR1 is MRHNA and CDR2 is SNTAGT. CDR3 length: 14 residues. The CDR3 loop is CASSDGTENTEAFF. CDR3 bases: TGCGCCAGCAGCGACGGGACGGAGAACACTGAAGCTTTCTTT.

The rearrangement links TRBV7-6 to TRBJ2-4; D might be TRBD1 (6 bases). The J call may be faulty, since TRBJ2-7 better matches the DNA end. Germline values: CDR1 SGHVS, CDR2 FNYEAQ. The CDR3 is made up of 18 amino acids. The DNA of the CDR3 is TGTGCCAGCACAACTTTCCGGGATAGAGGGGGTAGTATCTACGAGCAGTACTTC. Protein product: CASTTFRDRGGSIYEQYF.